One sample yielded the 10 T cell receptor beta chains listed below, sequenced in a study of graft-versus-host responses after intestinal transplantation. Their target antigens are unknown. Method: immunoSEQ multiplex PCR; TCRdb's copy keeps in-frame clones and lacks some. The sample holds tens of thousands of clones, about 94% seen once. Material: unstimulated CD8+ T cells sorted from spleen or lymph node cells, obtained before intestinal transplant. The receptors here all came from a human donor who received an intestinal transplant.

The DNA of the CDR3 is TGTGCCAGCAGTTTATGGGGAAGGAACATGAACACTGAAGCTTTCTTT. It translates to CASSLWGRNMNTEAFF. This rearrangement joins TRBV27 to TRBJ1-1, with no clear D. CDR1 and CDR2 from the germline V gene are MNHEY and SMNVEV (reference sequence). The CDR3 covers 16 residues. The V gene lost 1 base and the J gene lost 0 bases, with 12 bases spanning the gap.

This chain joins TRBV6-5 and TRBJ1-5; D is perhaps TRBD1 (5 bases). V lost 6 bases, J lost 3 bases, and 12 bases lay in between. The CDR3 is 14 residues long. CDR1 is MNHEY, CDR2 SVGAGI, per germline. CDR3 sequence reads: CASSSTGYNQPQHF. DNA for the CDR3: TGTGCCAGCAGCTCCACAGGTTACAATCAGCCCCAGCATTTT.

The genes are TRBV18 and TRBJ2-7; 14 nucleotides line up with TRBD2. CDR1 KGHSH and CDR2 LQKENI come from the germline V gene. The junction had 1 base not matched to a gene; V was cut back by 0 bases and J by 6 bases. This CDR3 is 15 amino acids long. Here the CDR3 reads CASSPPGLAGVEQYF. The CDR3 region has the DNA TGTGCCAGCTCACCACCGGGACTAGCGGGAGTCGAGCAGTACTTC. Combining the CDR3 with reference TRBV18 and TRBJ2-7 gives the whole variable domain NAGVMQNPRHLVRRRGQEARLRCSPMKGHSHVYWYRQLPEEGLKFMVYLQKENIIDESGMPKERFSAEFPKEGPSILRIQQVVRGDSAAYFCASSPPGLAGVEQYFGPGTRLTVT.

The chain combines TRBV6-5 with TRBJ2-1; the D gene is possibly TRBD2 (6 bases). The germline V gene has CDR1 MNHEY and CDR2 SVGAGI. The CDR3 is 16 amino acids. V lost 1 base and J lost 0, with 10 bases in between. CDR3: CASSYFSGSSYNEQFF. The CDR3 coding sequence is TGTGCCAGCAGTTACTTCTCCGGGAGCTCCTACAATGAGCAGTTCTTC.

The rearrangement joins TRBV18 to TRBJ2-1; 11 bases map to TRBD1. This CDR3 is built from 17 residues. Looked up from germline, CDR1 is KGHSH and CDR2 is LQKENI. J lost 8 bases, V lost 1 base, and 10 bases had no gene match. DNA of the CDR3: TGTGCCAGCTCACCACTCAGGACAGGGGGCTATGTTTATGAGCAGTTCTTC. Its translation: CASSPLRTGGYVYEQFF.

This clone came up a few times. This chain connects TRBV7-8 to TRBJ1-5; no firm D call. This CDR3 contains 14 residues. Trimming removed 0 bases from V and 5 bases from J, with 8 bases in between. Germline V gene data show CDR1 as SGHVS and CDR2 as FQNEAQ. CDR3 DNA: TGTGCCAGCAGCTTAGCTTCCACTCATCAGCCCCAGCATTTT. It translates to CASSLASTHQPQHF.

This rearrangement joins TRBV5-5 to TRBJ2-3; D not certain. This CDR3 has 14 amino acids. Germline CDR1 SGHKS, CDR2 YYEKEE (reference sequence). V shed 2 bases and J shed 2 bases, with 9 bases lying between them. CDR3 in DNA: TGTGCCAGCAGCTTTTTTGGCCACACAGATACGCAGTATTTT. It translates to CASSFFGHTDTQYF.

The CDR3 loop reads CASTETGVNEQFF. The CDR3 DNA is TGTGCCAGCACCGAGACAGGGGTCAATGAGCAGTTCTTC. The chain carries TRBV25-1 and TRBJ2-1, with 8 positions matching TRBD1. With V trimmed by 7 bases and J by 6 bases, 5 bases remained unmatched. Germline-derived CDR1 and CDR2 are MGHDK and SYGVNS. The CDR3 extends over 13 amino acids.

V and J are TRBV6-5 and TRBJ2-2; TRBD1 matches at 8 bases. Trimming took 6 bases from V and 3 from J; bases not matched to a gene: 3. From germline, CDR1 is MNHEY and CDR2 SVGAGI. The CDR3 extends over 14 amino acids. CDR3 coding DNA: TGTGCCAGCAGGACAGGGGTCCACACCGGGGAGCTGTTTTTT. This gives the protein CASRTGVHTGELFF.

The chain uses TRBV7-9 and TRBJ2-5, with 7 positions matching TRBD2. V trimming: 5 bases; J trimming: 4 bases; junction bases outside the gene matches: 4. From germline, CDR1 is SEHNR and CDR2 FQNEAQ (reference sequence). The CDR3 covers 13 residues. The CDR3 region is CASSPLAAETQYF. The CDR3 region has the DNA TGTGCCAGCAGCCCTCTAGCGGCAGAGACCCAGTACTTC. Full variable domain (remainder filled in from reference TRBV7-9 and TRBJ2-5): DTGVSQNPRHKITKRGQNVTFRCDPISEHNRLYWYRQTLGQGPEFLTYFQNEAQLEKSRLLSDRFSAERPKGSFSTLEIQRTEQGDSAMYLCASSPLAAETQYFGPGTRLLVL.